This is a list of T cell receptor beta chains from one sample in a study of T cell responses to AZD1222 COVID-19 vaccine. Assay used: immunoSEQ multiplex PCR; TCRdb lists only in-frame clones, some missing. The data contain approximately 200,000 clones, about nine tenths of them singletons. The input for sequencing was peripheral blood, taken 28 days after the second AZD1222 dose. These receptors all come from an adult who received the AZD1222 COVID-19 vaccine. The CDR3 runs from the conserved cysteine through the conserved F or W. The D gene is left open where the match is weak. Clone size is shown for a subset of rows, as once, few, many or a class of expanded clone.

d_call: NA
clone_size: NA
j_call: TRBJ2-3
v_call: TRBV7-3
cdr3_aa: CASSFTGSPDTQYF
cdr3_nt: TGTGCCAGCAGCTTTACCGGGTCACCGGATACGCAGTATTTT

d_call: NA
clone_size: NA
j_call: TRBJ2-5
v_call: TRBV13
cdr3_aa: CASSLGSRAAKTQYF
cdr3_nt: TGTGCCAGCAGCTTGGGGTCCAGGGCGGCGAAGACCCAGTACTTC

d_call: TRBD1
clone_size: NA
j_call: TRBJ1-1
v_call: TRBV28
cdr3_aa: CASSWTGTVTEAFF
cdr3_nt: TGTGCCAGCAGTTGGACAGGGACGGTCACTGAAGCTTTCTTT

d_call: NA
clone_size: NA
j_call: TRBJ2-7
v_call: TRBV2
cdr3_aa: CASKDSYEQYF
cdr3_nt: TGTGCCAGCAAAGACTCCTACGAGCAGTACTTC

d_call: NA
clone_size: NA
j_call: TRBJ1-2
v_call: TRBV30
cdr3_aa: CAAGETGWGVDGYTF
cdr3_nt: TGTGCCGCGGGAGAGACAGGATGGGGGGTTGACGGCTACACCTTC

d_call: NA
clone_size: few
j_call: TRBJ1-2
v_call: TRBV30
cdr3_aa: CAWSVKSGGKNYGYTF
cdr3_nt: TGTGCCTGGAGTGTTAAGTCGGGTGGCAAGAACTATGGCTACACCTTC

d_call: NA
clone_size: NA
j_call: TRBJ2-7
v_call: TRBV10-3
cdr3_aa: CAIRGGTVEQYF
cdr3_nt: TGTGCCATCAGGGGAGGGACAGTCGAGCAGTACTTC

d_call: NA
clone_size: NA
j_call: TRBJ2-7
v_call: TRBV29-1
cdr3_aa: CSASTGRPYEQYF
cdr3_nt: TGCAGCGCATCTACAGGGCGCCCCTACGAGCAGTACTTC

d_call: TRBD1
clone_size: NA
j_call: TRBJ1-6
v_call: TRBV19
cdr3_aa: CASTPPEQGISNSPLHF
cdr3_nt: TGTGCCAGTACCCCCCCAGAACAGGGGATTTCTAATTCACCCCTCCACTTT

d_call: NA
clone_size: NA
j_call: TRBJ2-1
v_call: TRBV9
cdr3_aa: CASSLDISNEQFF
cdr3_nt: TGTGCCAGTAGTCTAGATATCTCCAATGAGCAGTTCTTC

d_call: TRBD1
clone_size: NA
j_call: TRBJ1-1
v_call: TRBV11-2
cdr3_aa: CASNTGQGGPEAFF
cdr3_nt: TGTGCCAGCAACACAGGACAGGGAGGGCCTGAAGCTTTCTTT

d_call: NA
clone_size: NA
j_call: TRBJ1-6
v_call: TRBV7-6
cdr3_aa: CASSLNREGNSPLHF
cdr3_nt: TGTGCCAGCAGCTTAAACAGGGAAGGGAATTCACCCCTCCACTTT

d_call: NA
clone_size: once
j_call: TRBJ1-3
v_call: TRBV29-1
cdr3_aa: CSVEDLPLPGSSSGNTIYF
cdr3_nt: TGCAGCGTTGAAGATCTCCCCCTACCCGGATCTTCCTCTGGAAACACCATATATTTT

d_call: TRBD1
clone_size: NA
j_call: TRBJ1-6
v_call: TRBV18
cdr3_aa: CASSPAGDRENSPLHF
cdr3_nt: TGTGCCAGCTCACCCGCGGGGGACAGGGAGAATTCACCCCTCCACTTT

d_call: TRBD1
clone_size: NA
j_call: TRBJ2-5
v_call: TRBV24-1
cdr3_aa: CATSDPGQGSETQYF
cdr3_nt: TGTGCCACCAGTGATCCCGGACAGGGGTCAGAGACCCAGTACTTC

d_call: TRBD1
clone_size: NA
j_call: TRBJ2-7
v_call: TRBV4-1
cdr3_aa: CASRPAGQGAYGDEQYF
cdr3_nt: TGCGCCAGCAGGCCCGCGGGACAGGGGGCATACGGTGACGAGCAGTACTTC

d_call: NA
clone_size: NA
j_call: TRBJ2-3
v_call: TRBV6-2/TRBV6-3
cdr3_aa: CASSYRVRQRAVADTQYF
cdr3_nt: TGTGCCAGCAGTTACCGCGTCCGTCAGCGGGCGGTAGCAGATACGCAGTATTTT

d_call: NA
clone_size: NA
j_call: TRBJ2-7
v_call: TRBV28
cdr3_aa: CASSSTSTGSYEQYF
cdr3_nt: TGTGCCAGCAGTTCAACCTCGACAGGATCCTACGAGCAGTACTTC

d_call: NA
clone_size: NA
j_call: TRBJ2-1
v_call: TRBV2
cdr3_aa: CASSENTYNEQFF
cdr3_nt: TGTGCCAGCAGTGAGAACACCTACAATGAGCAGTTCTTC

d_call: NA
clone_size: NA
j_call: TRBJ2-4
v_call: TRBV9
cdr3_aa: CASSVSSERGGIQYF
cdr3_nt: TGTGCCAGCAGCGTGTCCTCGGAGAGGGGAGGCATTCAGTACTTC

d_call: NA
clone_size: once
j_call: TRBJ2-1
v_call: TRBV30
cdr3_aa: CAWSVNRYSSYNEQFF
cdr3_nt: TGTGCCTGGAGTGTCAATAGGTATAGCTCCTACAATGAGCAGTTCTTC

d_call: TRBD2
clone_size: NA
j_call: TRBJ2-7
v_call: TRBV4-2
cdr3_aa: CASSHTTSGSSYEQYF
cdr3_nt: TGTGCCAGCAGCCACACCACTAGCGGGAGCTCCTACGAGCAGTACTTC

d_call: NA
clone_size: once
j_call: TRBJ2-1
v_call: TRBV2
cdr3_aa: CASRAGGVYNEQFF
cdr3_nt: TGTGCCAGCAGGGCGGGTGGGGTCTACAATGAGCAGTTCTTC

d_call: NA
clone_size: NA
j_call: TRBJ1-1
v_call: TRBV14
cdr3_aa: CASSPFSGTPNTEAFF
cdr3_nt: TGTGCCAGCAGCCCCTTTTCCGGGACACCCAACACTGAAGCTTTCTTT

d_call: TRBD1
clone_size: NA
j_call: TRBJ1-5
v_call: TRBV7-7
cdr3_aa: CASSKGQVANQPQHF
cdr3_nt: TGTGCTAGCAGCAAAGGACAGGTTGCCAATCAGCCCCAGCATTTT

d_call: NA
clone_size: NA
j_call: TRBJ2-7
v_call: TRBV30
cdr3_aa: CAWRGPVSFYEQYF
cdr3_nt: TGTGCCTGGAGGGGGCCAGTCTCTTTCTACGAGCAGTACTTC

d_call: TRBD1
clone_size: NA
j_call: TRBJ2-5
v_call: TRBV5-8
cdr3_aa: CASSRDRDETQYF
cdr3_nt: TGTGCCAGCAGCCGGGACAGGGACGAGACCCAGTACTTC

d_call: NA
clone_size: NA
j_call: TRBJ2-7
v_call: TRBV7-2
cdr3_aa: CASSSEQGTGYEQYF
cdr3_nt: TGTGCCAGCAGCTCCGAACAGGGAACCGGATACGAGCAGTACTTC

d_call: NA
clone_size: once
j_call: TRBJ1-3
v_call: TRBV5-1
cdr3_aa: CASSRDGTSSGNTIYF
cdr3_nt: TGCGCCAGCAGCCGAGACGGGACGAGCTCTGGAAACACCATATATTTT

d_call: NA
clone_size: NA
j_call: TRBJ1-2
v_call: TRBV6-5
cdr3_aa: CASSSKTRGNYGYTF
cdr3_nt: TGTGCCAGCAGTTCTAAGACGAGGGGGAACTATGGCTACACCTTC

d_call: NA
clone_size: NA
j_call: TRBJ1-4
v_call: TRBV6-2/TRBV6-3
cdr3_aa: CASSKDSATRREGKLFF
cdr3_nt: TGTGCCAGCAGTAAGGACAGCGCTACGCGTCGGGAGGGAAAACTGTTTTTT

d_call: TRBD2
clone_size: NA
j_call: TRBJ2-1
v_call: TRBV5-4
cdr3_aa: CASSYLGGGSYNEQFF
cdr3_nt: TGTGCCAGCAGCTATCTTGGGGGAGGGAGCTACAATGAGCAGTTCTTC

d_call: NA
clone_size: NA
j_call: TRBJ2-7
v_call: TRBV11-3
cdr3_aa: CASSPTVGSYEQYF
cdr3_nt: TGTGCCAGCAGCCCTACCGTGGGCTCCTACGAGCAGTACTTC

d_call: NA
clone_size: NA
j_call: TRBJ1-2
v_call: TRBV13
cdr3_aa: CASSLSSVYGYTF
cdr3_nt: TGTGCCAGCAGCTTATCCAGCGTCTATGGCTACACCTTC